This T cell receptor (beta chain) was sequenced during a study of blood T cell repertoires in COVID-19. Germline V gene data show CDR1 as MDHEN and CDR2 as SYDVKM. The CDR3 loop spans 15 amino acids. J gave up 2 bases and V 0 bases, and 1 base lay outside the gene matches. Authors' methods: Amplified reference gene primers provided the basis for estimating nucleated cell counts. Using immunoSEQ multiplex PCR, the repertoire was profiled, and TCRdb retains in-frame clones only, with some absent. V and J calls plus clone size are reproduced from that table; the DNA served to infer D and trimming. The sample holds 190,000 or so clones; around 90% are singletons and the top ten take 0.62%.

The sequence was collected from a man aged 50 to 59 with acute or convalescent COVID-19. The chain joins TRBV28 to TRBJ2-3; TRBD1 matches at 8 bases. The sample consisted of peripheral blood. In DNA form, the CDR3 reads TGTGCCAGCAGTTTATGGGGACAGGCCACAGATACGCAGTATTTT. It translates to CASSLWGQATDTQYF.